This TCR beta chain was identified in a study of OX40 agonist ivuxolimab in advanced cancers. Study-level background: It was permissible to have had prior anti-PD-1, anti-PD-L1 or anti-CTLA-4 therapy, and approximately 41% had some.

Germline CDR1 reads SGHRS; CDR2 reads YFSETQ. This CDR3 has 15 residues. V gave up 0 bases and J gave up 1 base, with 10 bases separating them. The investigators sampled blood at baseline, at cycle 4 day 1, and at cycle 7 day 1. General study findings and limits: Clones of CD4+ and CD8+ blood T cells grew by week 6 at doses of 0.1 to 3.0 mg/kg. More expanded clones were seen, on average, in CD8+ T cells than in CD4+.

As regards this clone: Its cognate antigen is unknown.

TCRdb's copy holds only in-frame clones and misses some; the assay was immunoSEQ multiplex PCR. The sample carries some 70,000 clones, 80% to 95% recorded once. The rearrangement links TRBV5-1 to TRBJ1-1, with D perhaps matching TRBD1 (5 bases). The clonotype originates from an adult with an advanced solid tumor such as melanoma, head and neck, liver or kidney cancer. This material consisted of CD4+ or CD8+ T cells sorted from blood, taken in a trial of the OX40 agonist ivuxolimab. The CDR3, as DNA: TGCGCCAGCAGCTTGGCCGGGACTGGGAACACTGAAGCTTTCTTT. It encodes CASSLAGTGNTEAFF.